These T cell receptor beta chains were read from a single sample in a study of T-cell memory formation after mild COVID-19. TCRdb reprocessed the 5' RACE reads via MiXCR and lists one record per CDR3 protein. Of hundreds of thousands of distinct CDR3 sequences listed, over 25% were seen once; the top ten hold approximately 13%. The specimen was PBMCs or a T cell subset sorted from them (not recorded which). The receptors were sampled from an adult woman who had mild COVID-19 (a few samples of this study predate the infection). Cell type and time point are not known. The CDR3 runs from the conserved cysteine through the conserved F or W. The D gene is left open where the match is weak. The size of a clone is reported for some rows only, either as once, few or many, or as a class for expanded clones.

DNA	CDR3	D	V	J	size
TGTGCCAGCAGCGCTCAGGGGTATAGCTACGAGCAGTACTTC	CASSAQGYSYEQYF	-	TRBV5-4	TRBJ2-7	-
TGCGCCAGCAGCCAAGAAACCGGGACAGGGCAGCATCGGGCCTACGAGCAGTACTTC	CASSQETGTGQHRAYEQYF	TRBD1	TRBV4-3	TRBJ2-7	few
TGTGCCAGCAGCTTGTGGGGACAGGGCCACGAGCAGTACTTC	CASSLWGQGHEQYF	TRBD1	TRBV5-5	TRBJ2-7	few
TGTGCCAGCAACCGCCCCAATGAAAAACTGTTTTTT	CASNRPNEKLFF	-	TRBV12-3/TRBV12-4	TRBJ1-4	few
TGTGCCAGCAGGGTCGCAGCTTCCTACGAGCAGTACTTC	CASRVAASYEQYF	-	TRBV6-5	TRBJ2-7	-
TGTGCCAGCAGCGTAGTTCCAATGAATCAGCCCCAGCATTTT	CASSVVPMNQPQHF	-	TRBV9	TRBJ1-5	few
TGTGCCACCAGTGATTTAATAGGATCTGACACAGATACGCAGTATTTT	CATSDLIGSDTDTQYF	-	TRBV24-1	TRBJ2-3	-
TGTGCCAGCGCTGAGCAGAGCAATCAGCCCCAGCATTTT	CASAEQSNQPQHF	-	TRBV6-5	TRBJ1-5	many
TGCGCCAGCAGCTCCTCGACAGACCGAAACTATGGCTACACCTTC	CASSSSTDRNYGYTF	-	TRBV5-1	TRBJ1-2	few
TGTGCCAGCAGCTCCCAGATCTACGAGCAGTACTTC	CASSSQIYEQYF	-	TRBV7-2	TRBJ2-7	few
TGCGCCAGCAGCCTATACGGAGGCACAGATACGCAGTATTTT	CASSLYGGTDTQYF	-	TRBV4-1	TRBJ2-3	-
TGCGCCAGCAGCTTGGGGGTGAGAGCTAGCAATCAGCCCCAGCATTTT	CASSLGVRASNQPQHF	-	TRBV5-1	TRBJ1-5	-
TGTGCCAGCAGCTTAATTTGGGACACTGAAGCTTTCTTT	CASSLIWDTEAFF	-	TRBV7-3	TRBJ1-1	-
TGTGCCACCAGTGGTCCCGAGGGCGGGGGCCGTGACCAAGAGACCCAGTACTTC	CATSGPEGGGRDQETQYF	-	TRBV24-1	TRBJ2-5	few
TGTGCCAGCAGCTTAGGAGAGGGCCAAAAGGGCTATCAGCCCCAGCATTTT	CASSLGEGQKGYQPQHF	-	TRBV7-6	TRBJ1-5	-
TGCAGTGCTAAGGACGGGAGCTCCTATAATTCACCCCTCCACTTT	CSAKDGSSYNSPLHF	-	TRBV20-1	TRBJ1-6	-
TGTGCCAGCAGCCAAGTAGTCGAATCCGGGACAGGTGAAGCTTTCTTT	CASSQVVESGTGEAFF	TRBD1	TRBV3-1	TRBJ1-1	-
TGTGCCACCAGCAGAGATAGCGGCACCACAGATACGCAGTATTTT	CATSRDSGTTDTQYF	-	TRBV15	TRBJ2-3	-
TGTGCCAGCAGCAAGGACAGGCACCAAGAGACCCAGTACTTC	CASSKDRHQETQYF	-	TRBV21-1	TRBJ2-5	-
TGCGCCAGCAGCCGGGTGTCGAGTATCACCGGGGAGCTGTTTTTT	CASSRVSSITGELFF	-	TRBV4-1	TRBJ2-2	-
TGCAGTGCTGCCCCAGGGACGGGGGGGCTCAATGAGCAGTTCTTC	CSAAPGTGGLNEQFF	TRBD2	TRBV20-1	TRBJ2-1	few
TGCAGTGCTCATTGGGGCCCCGAGGGTCACGAGCAGTACTTC	CSAHWGPEGHEQYF	-	TRBV20-1	TRBJ2-7	-
TGTGCCAGCAGCCGAAAACACCGGTCGGGGCCCCCCTCCCTCCAGAACACTGAAGCTTTCTTT	CASSRKHRSGPPSLQNTEAFF	-	TRBV12-3/TRBV12-4	TRBJ1-1	few
TGTGCCACCAGCCCTCGGGGGGCGTTGGGTCACACCATATATTTT	CATSPRGALGHTIYF	-	TRBV15	TRBJ1-3	-
TGTGCCACCAGCAGAGATGGGGACAGGGCCTACAATGAGCAGTTCTTC	CATSRDGDRAYNEQFF	TRBD1	TRBV15	TRBJ2-1	-
TGTGCCAGCAGTTTATCGTTAGGGGGGGAGACCCAGTACTTC	CASSLSLGGETQYF	-	TRBV27	TRBJ2-5	-
TGTGCCAGCAGCTTAGACATAGCGGGGGGGCTTAGAGATACGCAGTATTTT	CASSLDIAGGLRDTQYF	TRBD2	TRBV7-8	TRBJ2-3	many
TGCGCCAGCAGCGCCCAAACATCAGGGCCAAACACTGAAGCTTTCTTT	CASSAQTSGPNTEAFF	-	TRBV5-1	TRBJ1-1	-
TGCAGTGCTAGGAGCAGCGGGAGGCGCTATGAGCAGTTCTTC	CSARSSGRRYEQFF	TRBD2	TRBV20-1	TRBJ2-1	few
TGTGCCAGCAGTCCGGACAGGGACTATGCCTACGAGCAGTACTTC	CASSPDRDYAYEQYF	-	TRBV28	TRBJ2-7	-
TGTGCCAGCAGCTTAACGGGAGGGCACCTCAACACTGAAGCTTTCTTT	CASSLTGGHLNTEAFF	-	TRBV7-3	TRBJ1-1	-
TGTGCCAGCAGAAGAACACATCAAGAGACCCAGTACTTC	CASRRTHQETQYF	-	TRBV12-3/TRBV12-4	TRBJ2-5	few
TGTGCCACCAGCAGAGAAGCGGGAGGGCCGTATGAGCAGTTCTTC	CATSREAGGPYEQFF	TRBD2	TRBV15	TRBJ2-1	few
TGTGCCAGCAGCCCTGGAGTCGGACAAGGCATTCAGTACTTC	CASSPGVGQGIQYF	-	TRBV7-3	TRBJ2-4	few
TGTGCCAGCAGTTGGACTAGCGGGCGAGCTATCAACACCGGGGAGCTGTTTTTT	CASSWTSGRAINTGELFF	TRBD2	TRBV6-6	TRBJ2-2	once
TGTGCCAGCAGTTGGGTTGTCGGCGGTAATCAGCCCCAGCATTTT	CASSWVVGGNQPQHF	-	TRBV6-6	TRBJ1-5	few
TGCGCCACCACCTCGCCAGGGGTCTCCTCTGGGGCCAACGTCCTGACTTTC	CATTSPGVSSGANVLTF	-	TRBV10-1	TRBJ2-6	-
TGTGCCAGCAGGGAGGACAGGGACACAGATACGCAGTATTTT	CASREDRDTDTQYF	TRBD1	TRBV2	TRBJ2-3	few
TGCGCCAGCAGCCAAGTCAGGGCACAGGGAGCAAAACTGTTTTTT	CASSQVRAQGAKLFF	-	TRBV4-3	TRBJ1-4	few
TGTGCCACCAGCGATCCCCGGGACAGAACAGATACGCAGTATTTT	CATSDPRDRTDTQYF	TRBD1	TRBV24-1	TRBJ2-3	few
TGTGCCAGCAGTGAGGGGAGTTTCAATCAGCCCCAGCATTTT	CASSEGSFNQPQHF	-	TRBV25-1	TRBJ1-5	few
TGTGCCAGCAGTTTACTAGGATGGGCAGATACGCAGTATTTT	CASSLLGWADTQYF	-	TRBV27	TRBJ2-3	-
TGTGCCAGCAGCGACAAAACAAGGGACCACTATGGCTACACCTTC	CASSDKTRDHYGYTF	-	TRBV7-9	TRBJ1-2	-
TGCAGCGTGGCCCCGGGACTCCACACAGATACGCAGTATTTT	CSVAPGLHTDTQYF	-	TRBV29-1	TRBJ2-3	-
TGTGCCAGCAGTTCCCCGACTAGCTCAACAGATACGCAGTATTTT	CASSSPTSSTDTQYF	TRBD2	TRBV6-5	TRBJ2-3	few